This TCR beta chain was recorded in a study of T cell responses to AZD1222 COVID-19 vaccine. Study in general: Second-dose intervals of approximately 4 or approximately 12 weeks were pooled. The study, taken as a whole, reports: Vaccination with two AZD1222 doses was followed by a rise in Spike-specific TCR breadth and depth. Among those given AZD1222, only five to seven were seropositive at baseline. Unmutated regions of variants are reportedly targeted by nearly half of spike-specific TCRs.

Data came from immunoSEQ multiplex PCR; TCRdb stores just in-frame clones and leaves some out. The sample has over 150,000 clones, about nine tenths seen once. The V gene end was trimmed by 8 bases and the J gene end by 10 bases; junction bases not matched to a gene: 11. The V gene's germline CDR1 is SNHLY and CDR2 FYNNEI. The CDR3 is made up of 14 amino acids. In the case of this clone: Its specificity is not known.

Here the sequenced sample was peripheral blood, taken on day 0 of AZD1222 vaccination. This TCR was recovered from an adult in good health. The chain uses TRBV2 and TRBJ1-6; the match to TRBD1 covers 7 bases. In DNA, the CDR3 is TGTGCCAGCGCTCAGGGGGTAGGGGGATCACCCCTCCACTTT. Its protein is CASAQGVGGSPLHF.